This T cell receptor beta chain stems from a study of blood T cell repertoires in COVID-19. This CDR3 has 16 amino acids. CDR1 and CDR2 (germline): SNHLY, FYNNEI. J gave up 6 bases and V 11 bases, and 12 bases lay outside the gene matches. Participants were aged about 18 to 90 years, lived in 25 or so US areas, and enrolled virtually. Study processing details: The assay estimated nucleated cells by amplifying reference gene primers. The table came from immunoSEQ multiplex PCR; TCRdb's copy has only in-frame clones and leaves some out. The D gene and trimming were derived from the DNA, and the V and J assignments and clone size from that table. Seen here are more than 250,000 clones, 90% observed once, and the top ten hold around 1.7%. In this sample, this clone turned up once.

The specimen was PBMCs or T cells enriched from blood (not recorded which). The TCR was taken from a woman aged 18-29 years with acute COVID-19. The chain joins TRBV2 to TRBJ2-2; 13 bases match TRBD2. Here the CDR3 DNA reads TGTGCCGGACGTACCGGGACTAGCGGGAAATCCGGGGAGCTGTTTTTT. Encoded protein: CAGRTGTSGKSGELFF.